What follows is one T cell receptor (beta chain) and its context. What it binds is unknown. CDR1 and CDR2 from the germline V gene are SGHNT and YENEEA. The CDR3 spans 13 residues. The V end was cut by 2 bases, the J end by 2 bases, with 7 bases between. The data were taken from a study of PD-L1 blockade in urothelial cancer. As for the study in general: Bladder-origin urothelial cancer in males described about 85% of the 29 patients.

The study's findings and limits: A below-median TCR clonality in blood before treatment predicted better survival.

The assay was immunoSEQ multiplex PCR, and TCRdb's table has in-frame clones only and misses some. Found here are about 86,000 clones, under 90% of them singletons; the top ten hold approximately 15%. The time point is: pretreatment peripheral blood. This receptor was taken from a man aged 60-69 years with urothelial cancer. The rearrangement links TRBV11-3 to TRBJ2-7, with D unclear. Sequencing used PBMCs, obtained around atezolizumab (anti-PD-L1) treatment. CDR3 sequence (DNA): TGTGCCAGCAGCTTATCCCGTCCCTACGAGCAGTACTTC. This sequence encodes CASSLSRPYEQYF. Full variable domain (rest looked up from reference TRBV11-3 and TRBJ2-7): EAGVVQSPRYKIIEKKQPVAFWCNPISGHNTLYWYLQNLGQGPELLIRYENEEAVDDSQLPKDRFSAERLKGVDSTLKIQPAELGDSAVYLCASSLSRPYEQYFGPGTRLTVT.